This T cell receptor (beta chain) is drawn from a study of T cells in Graves' hyperthyroidism and ophthalmopathy. Study-level results: Ophthalmopathy got predicted by the model a median approximately 6.4 months before its onset.

The source material, RNA transcripts, was used to amplify TCR beta CDR3 regions. The HTBI primer set was used in a first-round RT-PCR of the TCR CDR3. TCRdb re-analysed the multiplex PCR reads in MiXCR, keeping a single row per CDR3 protein. The sample contains a few hundred thousand distinct CDR3 sequences, roughly 22% of which appear only once. Patients having uncontrolled infection, another autoimmune disease, pregnancy or lactation were not included. This clonotype was observed a few times. Its antigen is unidentified. The sequenced sample was blood. This clonotype was obtained from a woman in her seventies with Graves' ophthalmopathy.

Here the CDR3 reads CASSTTGGAYGYTF. Written as DNA, the CDR3 is TGTGCCAGCAGTACGACAGGGGGCGCATATGGCTACACCTTC. V and J are TRBV6-1 and TRBJ1-2; 10 bases are shared with TRBD1. Germline loops: CDR1 MNHNS, CDR2 SASEGT. The CDR3 contains 14 residues. J was trimmed by 5 bases and V by 5 bases; bases with no gene match: 5.